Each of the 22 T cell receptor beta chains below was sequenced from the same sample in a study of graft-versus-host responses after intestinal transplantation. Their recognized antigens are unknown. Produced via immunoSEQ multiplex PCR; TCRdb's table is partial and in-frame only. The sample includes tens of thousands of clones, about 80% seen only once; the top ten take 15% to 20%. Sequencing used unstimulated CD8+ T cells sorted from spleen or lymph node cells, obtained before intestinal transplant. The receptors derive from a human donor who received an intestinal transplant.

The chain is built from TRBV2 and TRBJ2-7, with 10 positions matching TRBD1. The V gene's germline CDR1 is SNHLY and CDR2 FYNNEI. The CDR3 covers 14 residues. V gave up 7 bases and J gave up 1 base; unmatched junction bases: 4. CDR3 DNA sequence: TGTGCCAGCAAGGAGGGACAGGGGTCCTACGAGCAGTACTTC. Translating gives CASKEGQGSYEQYF. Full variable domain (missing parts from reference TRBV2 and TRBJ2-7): EPEVTQTPSHQVTQMGQEVILRCVPISNHLYFYWYRQILGQKVEFLVSFYNNEISEKSEIFDDQFSVERPDGSNFTLKIRSTKLEDSAMYFCASKEGQGSYEQYFGPGTRLTVT.

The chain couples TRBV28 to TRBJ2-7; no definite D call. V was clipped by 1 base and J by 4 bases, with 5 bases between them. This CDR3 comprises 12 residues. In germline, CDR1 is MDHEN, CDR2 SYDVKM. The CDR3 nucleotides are TGTGCCAGCAGTTTATACCAGTACGAGCAGTACTTC. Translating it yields CASSLYQYEQYF.

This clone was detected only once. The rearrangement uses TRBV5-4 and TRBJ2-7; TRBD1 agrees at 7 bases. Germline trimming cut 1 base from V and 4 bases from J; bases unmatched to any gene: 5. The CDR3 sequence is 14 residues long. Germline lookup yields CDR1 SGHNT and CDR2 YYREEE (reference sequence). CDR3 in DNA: TGTGCCAGCAGCTTGTCGGGACAGCCTTACGAGCAGTACTTC. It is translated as CASSLSGQPYEQYF.

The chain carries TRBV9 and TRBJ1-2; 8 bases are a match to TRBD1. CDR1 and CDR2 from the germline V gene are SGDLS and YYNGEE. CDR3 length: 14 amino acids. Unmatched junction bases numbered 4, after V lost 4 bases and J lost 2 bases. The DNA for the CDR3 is TGTGCCAGCAGCCGGGACAGGACCAACTATGGCTACACCTTC. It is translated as CASSRDRTNYGYTF.

CDR3 in amino acids: CASSLGRGLNTEAFF. The DNA for the CDR3 is TGTGCCAGCAGCTTAGGCAGGGGGCTGAACACTGAAGCTTTCTTT. The chain has TRBV7-8 and TRBJ1-1; 8 positions agree with TRBD1. The trim removed 1 base at V and 0 bases at J, leaving 1 base unmatched. Germline assignment: CDR1 SGHVS and CDR2 FQNEAQ. This CDR3 contains 15 residues. The entire variable domain, with the rest obtained from reference TRBV7-8 and TRBJ1-1, is as follows: GAGVSQSPRYKVAKRGQDVALRCDPISGHVSLFWYQQALGQGPEFLTYFQNEAQLDKSGLPSDRFFAERPEGSVSTLKIQRTQQEDSAVYLCASSLGRGLNTEAFFGQGTRLTVV.

CDR3 DNA: TGCGCCAGCAGCTTGGGGACAGGGTCGGACGAGCAGTACTTC. Residues: CASSLGTGSDEQYF. The gene calls are TRBV5-1 and TRBJ2-7; 8 bases are a match to TRBD1. The CDR3 has 14 amino acids. The V gene's germline CDR1 is SGHRS and CDR2 YFSETQ. V gave up 0 bases and J gave up 5 bases; unmatched junction bases: 4.

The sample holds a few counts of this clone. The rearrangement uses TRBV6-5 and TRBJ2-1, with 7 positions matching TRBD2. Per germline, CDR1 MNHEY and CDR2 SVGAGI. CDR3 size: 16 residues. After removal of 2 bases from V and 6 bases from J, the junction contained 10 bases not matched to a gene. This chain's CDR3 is CASSYTQDSGGNEQFF. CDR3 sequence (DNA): TGTGCCAGCAGTTACACTCAGGACTCGGGGGGCAATGAGCAGTTCTTC.

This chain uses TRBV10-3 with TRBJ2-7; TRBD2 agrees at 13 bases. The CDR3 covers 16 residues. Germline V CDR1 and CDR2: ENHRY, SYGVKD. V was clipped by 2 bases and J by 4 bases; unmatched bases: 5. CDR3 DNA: TGTGCCATCAGTGAGCCTTGGACTAGCGGGGGTTACGAGCAGTACTTC. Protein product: CAISEPWTSGGYEQYF.

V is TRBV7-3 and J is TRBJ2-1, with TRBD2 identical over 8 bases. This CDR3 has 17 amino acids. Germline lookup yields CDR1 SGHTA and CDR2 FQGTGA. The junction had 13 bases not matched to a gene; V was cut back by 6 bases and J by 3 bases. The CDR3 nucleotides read TGTGCCAGCAGTCCCCTCGGGGGGGGAGTGAACTACAATGAGCAGTTCTTC. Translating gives CASSPLGGGVNYNEQFF.

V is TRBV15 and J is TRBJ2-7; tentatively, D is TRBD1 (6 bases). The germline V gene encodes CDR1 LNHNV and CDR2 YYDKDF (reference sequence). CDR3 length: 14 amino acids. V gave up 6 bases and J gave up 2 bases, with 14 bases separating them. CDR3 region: CATRVDEGAYEQYF. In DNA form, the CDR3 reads TGTGCCACCAGGGTAGACGAGGGGGCCTACGAGCAGTACTTC.

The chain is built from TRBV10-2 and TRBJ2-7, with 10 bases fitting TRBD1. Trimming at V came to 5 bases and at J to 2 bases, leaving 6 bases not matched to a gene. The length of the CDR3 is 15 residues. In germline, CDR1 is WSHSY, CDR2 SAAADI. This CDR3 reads CASSSGTGEAYEQYF. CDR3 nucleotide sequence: TGCGCCAGCAGTTCCGGGACAGGGGAAGCCTACGAGCAGTACTTC.

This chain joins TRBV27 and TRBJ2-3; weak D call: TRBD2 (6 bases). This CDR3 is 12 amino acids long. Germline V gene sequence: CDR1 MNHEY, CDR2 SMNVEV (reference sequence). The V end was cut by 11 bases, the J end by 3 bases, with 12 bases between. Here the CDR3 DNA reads TGTGCCCTCGGGGGTCGGACAGATACGCAGTATTTT. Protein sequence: CALGGRTDTQYF.

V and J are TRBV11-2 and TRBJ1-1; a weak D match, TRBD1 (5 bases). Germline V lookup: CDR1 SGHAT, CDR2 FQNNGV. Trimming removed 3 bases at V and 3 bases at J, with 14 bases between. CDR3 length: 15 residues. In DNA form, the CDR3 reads TGTGCCAGCAGCTTTTGGGCAGGACAAGACACTGAAGCTTTCTTT. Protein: CASSFWAGQDTEAFF.

CDR3 bases: TGTGCCAGCAGCCCTCCTAGCGGGGGGCGGGCAGATACGCAGTATTTT. As protein: CASSPPSGGRADTQYF. V is TRBV11-2 and J is TRBJ2-3; 11 nucleotides line up with TRBD2. The ends lost 5 bases at V and 4 bases at J; junction bases unmatched: 8. This CDR3 has 16 residues. The germline V gene encodes CDR1 SGHAT and CDR2 FQNNGV.

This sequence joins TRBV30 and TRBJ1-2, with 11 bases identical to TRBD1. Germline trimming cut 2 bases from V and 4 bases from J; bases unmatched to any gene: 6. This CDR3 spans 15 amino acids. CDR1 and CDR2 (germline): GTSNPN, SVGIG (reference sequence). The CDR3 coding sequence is TGTGCCTGGAGTCCGGGGGACAGGGGGGTCTATGGCTACACCTTC. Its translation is CAWSPGDRGVYGYTF.

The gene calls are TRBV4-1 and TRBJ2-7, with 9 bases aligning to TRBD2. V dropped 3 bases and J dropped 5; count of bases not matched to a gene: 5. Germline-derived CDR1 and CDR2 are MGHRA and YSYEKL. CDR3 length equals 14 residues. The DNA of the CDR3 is TGCGCCAGCAGCCACCTCGGCGGGGGGGACGAGCAGTACTTC. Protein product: CASSHLGGGDEQYF.

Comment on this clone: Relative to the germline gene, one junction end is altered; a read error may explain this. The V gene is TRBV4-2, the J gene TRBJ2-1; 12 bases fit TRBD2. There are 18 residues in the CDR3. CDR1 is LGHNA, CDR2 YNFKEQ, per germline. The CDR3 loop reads CASSQVGSSGGAYNGQFF. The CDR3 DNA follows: TGTGCCAGCAGCCAAGTGGGTTCTAGCGGGGGGGCCTACAATGGGCAGTTCTTC.

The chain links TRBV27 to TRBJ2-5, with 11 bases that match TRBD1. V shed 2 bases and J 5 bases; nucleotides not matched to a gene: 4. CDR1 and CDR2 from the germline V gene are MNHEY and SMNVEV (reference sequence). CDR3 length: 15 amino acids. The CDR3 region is CASSLGTGGRETQYF. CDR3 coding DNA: TGTGCCAGCAGTTTAGGGACAGGGGGTAGGGAGACCCAGTACTTC.

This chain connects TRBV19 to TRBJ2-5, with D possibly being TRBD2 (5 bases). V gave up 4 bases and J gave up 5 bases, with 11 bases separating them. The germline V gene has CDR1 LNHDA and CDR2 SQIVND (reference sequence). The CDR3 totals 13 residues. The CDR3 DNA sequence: TGTGCCAGTAGTACCCTACTAGACGAGACCCAGTACTTC. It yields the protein CASSTLLDETQYF.

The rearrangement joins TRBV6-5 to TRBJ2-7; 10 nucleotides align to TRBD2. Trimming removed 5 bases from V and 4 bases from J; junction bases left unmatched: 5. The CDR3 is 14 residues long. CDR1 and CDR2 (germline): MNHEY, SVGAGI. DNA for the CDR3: TGTGCCAGCAGTACACTAGCGGGAAAGTACGAGCAGTACTTC. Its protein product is CASSTLAGKYEQYF.

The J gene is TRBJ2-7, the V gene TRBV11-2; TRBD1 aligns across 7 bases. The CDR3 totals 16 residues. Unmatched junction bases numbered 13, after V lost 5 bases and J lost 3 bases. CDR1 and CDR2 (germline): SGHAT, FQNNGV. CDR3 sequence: CASSRFRDSRDYEQYF. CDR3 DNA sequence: TGTGCCAGCAGCCGTTTCCGGGACAGTCGAGACTACGAGCAGTACTTC.

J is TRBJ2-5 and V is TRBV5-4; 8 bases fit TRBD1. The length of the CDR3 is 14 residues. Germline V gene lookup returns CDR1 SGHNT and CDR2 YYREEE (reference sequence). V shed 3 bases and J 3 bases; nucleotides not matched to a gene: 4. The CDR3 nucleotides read TGTGCCAGCAGCTCCCACAGGGGGAAAGAGACCCAGTACTTC. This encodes CASSSHRGKETQYF.